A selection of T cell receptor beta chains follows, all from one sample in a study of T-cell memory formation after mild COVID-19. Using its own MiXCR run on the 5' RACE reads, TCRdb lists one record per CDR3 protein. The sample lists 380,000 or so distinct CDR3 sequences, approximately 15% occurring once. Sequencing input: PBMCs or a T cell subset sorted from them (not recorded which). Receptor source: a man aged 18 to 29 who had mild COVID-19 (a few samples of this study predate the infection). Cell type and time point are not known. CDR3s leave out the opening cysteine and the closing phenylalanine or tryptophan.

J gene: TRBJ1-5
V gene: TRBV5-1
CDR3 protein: ASSLGELNQPQH

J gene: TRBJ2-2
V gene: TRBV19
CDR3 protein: ASSIKLAAGNTGELF

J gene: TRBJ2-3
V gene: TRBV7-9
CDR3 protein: AGSLGGTSGGGTDTQY

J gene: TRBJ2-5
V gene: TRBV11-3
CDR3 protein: ASSGDLRETQY

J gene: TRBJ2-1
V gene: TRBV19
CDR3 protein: ASSVTSGTRNEQF

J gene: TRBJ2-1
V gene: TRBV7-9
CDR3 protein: ASSAPERGRSEQF

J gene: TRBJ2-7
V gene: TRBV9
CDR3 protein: ASSVTGSAYEQY

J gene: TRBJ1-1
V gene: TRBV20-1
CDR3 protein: SARRSPDEEAF

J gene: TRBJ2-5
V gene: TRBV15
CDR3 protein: ATSRDRTGETQY

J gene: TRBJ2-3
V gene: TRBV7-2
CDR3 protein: ASSPGSGGQRTQY

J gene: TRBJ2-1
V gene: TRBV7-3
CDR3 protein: ASSRMAGGLDEQF

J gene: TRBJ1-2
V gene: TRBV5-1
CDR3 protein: ASSLALAPAGYT

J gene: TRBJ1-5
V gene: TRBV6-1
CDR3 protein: ASSETDRNQPQH

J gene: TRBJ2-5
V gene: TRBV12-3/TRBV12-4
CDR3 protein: ASSRTETQY

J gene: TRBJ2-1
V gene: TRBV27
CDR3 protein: ASSPNGFSYNEQF

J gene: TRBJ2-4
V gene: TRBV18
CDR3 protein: ASGQVLGALNIQY

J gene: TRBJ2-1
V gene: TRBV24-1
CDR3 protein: ATSGETGGYNEQF

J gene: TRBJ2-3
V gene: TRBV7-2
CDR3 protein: ASSPTWTGGTDTQY

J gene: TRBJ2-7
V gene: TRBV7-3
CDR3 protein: ASSFHQGYEQY

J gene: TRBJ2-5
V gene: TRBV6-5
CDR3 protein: ASSTGVGKTQY

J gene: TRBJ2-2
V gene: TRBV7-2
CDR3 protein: ASSMQQGSGELF

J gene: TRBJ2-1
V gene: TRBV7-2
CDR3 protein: ASSWAAGASYNEQF

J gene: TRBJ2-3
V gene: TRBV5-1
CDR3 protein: ASSLPLGLSDTQY

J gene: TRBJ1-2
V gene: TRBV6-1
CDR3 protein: ASSEARGVIYGYT

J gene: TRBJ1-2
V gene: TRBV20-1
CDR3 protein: SARRDRGDYGYT

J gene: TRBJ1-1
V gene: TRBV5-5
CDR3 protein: ASSSIIMNTEAF

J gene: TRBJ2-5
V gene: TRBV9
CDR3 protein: ASSVAGYQETQY

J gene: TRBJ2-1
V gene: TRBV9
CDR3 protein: ASSVASVILNEQF

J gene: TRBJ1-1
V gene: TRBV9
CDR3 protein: ASRTVANTEAF

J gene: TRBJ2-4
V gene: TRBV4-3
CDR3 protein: ASSEGTGWDIQY

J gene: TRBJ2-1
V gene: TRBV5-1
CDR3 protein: ASSLRSDREQF

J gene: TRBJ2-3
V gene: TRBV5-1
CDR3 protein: ASSRMGPPTDTQY

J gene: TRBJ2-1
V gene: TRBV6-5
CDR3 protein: ASSPDRGRNNEQF

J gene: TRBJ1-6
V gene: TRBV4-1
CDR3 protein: ASSQGVGTGNSPLH

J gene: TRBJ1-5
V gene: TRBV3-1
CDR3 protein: ASSFGVAGNQPQH

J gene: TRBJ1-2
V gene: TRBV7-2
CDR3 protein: ASSLFEGTNYGYT

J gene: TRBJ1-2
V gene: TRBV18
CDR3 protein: ASSPGTGDYYGYT

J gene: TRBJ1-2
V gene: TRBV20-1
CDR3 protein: SAPEPVMEGANYGYT

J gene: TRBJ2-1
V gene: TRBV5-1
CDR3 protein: ASSLAGGPENEQF

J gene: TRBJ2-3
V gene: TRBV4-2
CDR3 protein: ASSQAHARKDTQY

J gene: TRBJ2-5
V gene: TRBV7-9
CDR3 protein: ASTPGLDQETQY